A selection of T cell receptor beta chains follows, all from one sample in a study of blood T cell repertoires in COVID-19. TCRdb's table, derived via immunoSEQ multiplex PCR, lists solely in-frame clones and lacks some. The data contain about 86,000 clones, 79% of them seen just once; the ten biggest clones take up 11%. Sequencing input: peripheral blood. Receptors were obtained from a man aged 65-85 years with acute or convalescent COVID-19. Each CDR3 is given with its conserved first and last residue. The order of the fields is clone size, J gene, D gene, V gene, CDR3 protein, CDR3 DNA. The D gene is left open where the match is weak. Expanded clones get a size class; other rows say once, few or many, or leave the size out.

>.|TRBJ1-3|.|TRBV4-1
CASSQGTGNQWSGNTIYF
TGCGCCAGCAGCCAAGGGACGGGGAACCAGTGGTCTGGAAACACCATATATTTT
>few|TRBJ1-1|TRBD1|TRBV6-5
CASSRTGGASEAFF
TGTGCCAGCAGCAGGACAGGGGGCGCGTCTGAAGCTTTCTTT
>.|TRBJ2-1|.|TRBV7-9
CASSPHPSAGAYNEQFF
TGTGCCAGCAGCCCACACCCCTCGGCGGGGGCATACAATGAGCAGTTCTTC
>.|TRBJ1-3|.|TRBV19
CASSAGATSGNTIYF
TGTGCCAGTAGTGCGGGGGCGACGTCTGGAAACACCATATATTTT
>.|TRBJ1-6|.|TRBV9
CASSVGDSPLHF
TGTGCCAGCAGCGTAGGAGATTCACCCCTCCACTTT
>once|TRBJ2-7|TRBD2|TRBV9
CASSVGAGGSYEQYF
TGTGCCAGCAGCGTAGGAGCGGGGGGCTCCTACGAGCAGTACTTC
>.|TRBJ1-2|TRBD1|TRBV6-6
CASSTTGVLNYGYTF
TGTGCCAGCAGTACGACAGGGGTTTTGAACTATGGCTACACCTTC
>.|TRBJ2-3|.|TRBV18
CASSPRDSSTDTQYF
TGTGCCAGCTCACCACGAGATTCTAGCACAGATACGCAGTATTTT
>.|TRBJ1-1|.|TRBV14
CASSQDKTRVLLNTEAFF
TGTGCCAGCAGCCAAGATAAGACCCGGGTCCTACTGAACACTGAAGCTTTCTTT
>.|TRBJ2-7|TRBD2|TRBV5-1
CASSGTSGALVEQYF
TGCGCCAGCAGCGGGACTAGCGGGGCTCTCGTCGAGCAGTACTTC
>.|TRBJ1-5|TRBD1|TRBV18
CASSPAPPDRGGNQPQHF
TGTGCCAGCTCACCAGCCCCCCCGGACAGGGGTGGCAATCAGCCCCAGCATTTT
>.|TRBJ2-3|.|TRBV20-1
CSASRSGPLATQYF
TGCAGTGCTAGTCGTAGCGGACCCCTGGCTACGCAGTATTTT
>.|TRBJ2-6|.|TRBV5-1
CASSLAAAGNSGANVLTF
TGCGCCAGCAGCTTGGCCGCGGCGGGGAACTCTGGGGCCAACGTCCTGACTTTC
>.|TRBJ1-1|.|TRBV4-2
CASSQSASLNTEAFF
TGTGCCAGCAGCCAATCCGCGTCCTTGAACACTGAAGCTTTCTTT
>.|TRBJ1-6|.|TRBV6-1
CASSSDSRFFSPLHF
TGTGCCAGCAGTTCGGACAGTCGTTTCTTTTCACCCCTCCACTTT
>.|TRBJ2-1|.|TRBV12-3/TRBV12-4
CASTGTRNGEQFF
TGTGCCAGCACCGGGACACGGAATGGTGAGCAGTTCTTC
>.|TRBJ2-7|TRBD1|TRBV4-1
CASSHPGTGTYEQYF
TGCGCCAGCAGCCACCCCGGGACAGGGACCTACGAGCAGTACTTC
>.|TRBJ1-1|.|TRBV9
CASSVAVNTEAFF
TGTGCCAGCAGCGTAGCCGTAAACACTGAAGCTTTCTTT
>.|TRBJ2-5|TRBD1|TRBV7-2
CASSPDRVQTQYF
TGTGCCAGCAGCCCCGACAGGGTGCAGACCCAGTACTTC
>.|TRBJ2-3|.|TRBV7-2
CASSPRGGATALTDTQYF
TGTGCCAGCAGCCCTCGGGGAGGAGCCACTGCCCTAACAGATACGCAGTATTTT
>.|TRBJ2-7|.|TRBV28
CASSLSPSYEQYF
TGTGCCAGCAGTTTGAGCCCCTCCTACGAGCAGTACTTC
>once|TRBJ2-7|.|TRBV3-1/TRBV3-2
CASSQGEGRGEQYF
TGTGCCAGCAGCCAAGGTGAGGGTCGTGGAGAGCAGTACTTC
>.|TRBJ1-1|.|TRBV10-3
CAISQKTVMNTEAFF
TGTGCCATCAGCCAAAAGACAGTGATGAACACTGAAGCTTTCTTT
>.|TRBJ2-7|TRBD1|TRBV11-2
CASSPGTGGFEQYF
TGTGCCAGCAGCCCCGGTACAGGGGGCTTCGAGCAGTACTTC
>.|TRBJ1-1|.|TRBV4-1
CASSQIAGEAFF
TGCGCCAGCAGCCAAATTGCCGGTGAAGCTTTCTTT
>.|TRBJ1-2|TRBD1|TRBV29-1
CSVERQGASGYTF
TGCAGCGTTGAAAGGCAGGGGGCTAGCGGCTACACCTTC
>.|TRBJ2-1|TRBD1|TRBV29-1
CSGGQGYNEQFF
TGCAGCGGGGGACAGGGATACAATGAGCAGTTCTTC